What follows is one T cell receptor (beta chain) and its context. The CDR3 runs 15 residues. V was cut by 4 bases and J by 4 bases, with 14 bases left in between. CDR1 and CDR2 from the germline V gene are SGHRS and YFSETQ. It was with a sample-barcoded 5' primer and a J-beta primer mix that a second PCR of roughly 7 to 11 cycles was run. TCRdb redid the calling of the 5' RACE reads with MiXCR, one entry per CDR3 protein. Found here are 950,000 to 1,200,000 distinct CDR3 sequences, around two fifths of them singletons; the top ten hold around 13%. The data are from a study of blood T cells in healthy people across ages.

The receptor comes from a man aged 18-30 years in good health. V usage is TRBV5-1 and J usage is TRBJ2-2; a weak D match, TRBD1 (5 bases). The material sequenced was blood. The CDR3 reads CASSPDRIGTGELFF. The CDR3 DNA follows: TGCGCCAGCAGCCCCGACAGAATAGGCACCGGGGAGCTGTTTTTT.